The 6 T cell receptor beta chains listed next were all sequenced from one sample in a study of T cell responses to AZD1222 COVID-19 vaccine (dated by TCRdb to the early 2020s). The sample's time point, from its label and the paper: about 28 days (+/-7) after the second vaccine dose. Library preparation was by the immunoSEQ multiplex PCR assay. The table comes from immuneACCESS by way of TCRdb, which keeps in-frame sequences with V and J called. Part of the clones is missing from these tables; in studies checked, under half for an unresolved V gene and the rest for unknown reasons. The sample table holds around 120,000 clones, of which roughly 90% were seen once. Jointly, the top ten make up 7.1% of the sample. The source material was peripheral blood, sampled 28 days after the second AZD1222 dose. The receptors were sampled from an adult who received the AZD1222 COVID-19 vaccine.

The rearrangement uses TRBV25-1 and TRBJ2-7; a possible D gene is TRBD2 (5 bases). The V gene's germline CDR1 is MGHDK and CDR2 SYGVNS. Between the trimmed V and J ends, which lost 1 base and 5 bases, there was a span of 15 bases. CDR3 length: 15 amino acids. The CDR3 here is CASSESQGGENEQYF. The DNA for the CDR3 is TGTGCCAGCAGTGAATCGCAAGGTGGGGAGAACGAGCAGTACTTC.

The rearrangement links TRBV27 to TRBJ1-1; D is uncertain. Trimming removed 1 base at V and 1 base at J, with 7 bases between. Germline V gene data show CDR1 as MNHEY and CDR2 as SMNVEV (reference sequence). The CDR3 loop spans 14 amino acids. The CDR3: CASSLWGANTEAFF. CDR3 bases: TGTGCCAGCAGTTTATGGGGTGCGAACACTGAAGCTTTCTTT.

The CDR3 loop is CASSRGLAGGSYNEQFF. CDR3 in DNA: TGTGCCAGCAGCCGGGGACTAGCGGGAGGATCTTACAATGAGCAGTTCTTC. This chain uses TRBV7-9 with TRBJ2-1, with 15 bases matching TRBD2. Germline trimming cut 5 bases from V and 4 bases from J; bases unmatched to any gene: 6. This CDR3 region has 17 residues. Germline CDR1 SEHNR, CDR2 FQNEAQ (reference sequence).

The CDR3 sequence: CASSVEGSGASTDTQYF. The CDR3 nucleotides read TGTGCCAGCAGCGTAGAAGGTAGCGGGGCCAGCACAGATACGCAGTATTTT. The chain is built from TRBV9 and TRBJ2-3; 8 bases fit TRBD2. The J segment lost 0 bases and the V segment lost 0 bases, leaving 6 bases of the junction unmatched. The V gene's germline CDR1 is SGDLS and CDR2 YYNGEE. This CDR3 region has 17 residues.

The chain joins TRBV7-9 to TRBJ1-6; the match to TRBD1 covers 7 bases. Germline assignment: CDR1 SEHNR and CDR2 FQNEAQ (reference sequence). The CDR3 sequence is 14 residues long. V was pared by 3 bases and J by 7 bases, with 3 bases of the junction left unmatched. This chain's CDR3 is CASSLVQGNSPLHF. Written as DNA, the CDR3 is TGTGCCAGCAGCTTGGTACAGGGGAATTCACCCCTCCACTTT.

A single count supports this clone. This chain connects TRBV2 to TRBJ1-2; D unclear. V was clipped by 1 base and J by 5 bases, with 8 bases between them. Germline CDR1 SNHLY, CDR2 FYNNEI. The CDR3 covers 13 residues. CDR3 DNA sequence: TGTGCCAGCAGTGAAGAGTTCATATATGGCTACACCTTC. Residues: CASSEEFIYGYTF.